This entry describes one T cell receptor beta chain. Using a J-beta primer mix together with a sample-barcoded 5' primer, a second PCR was run for about 6 to 12 cycles. TCRdb redid the calling of the 5' RACE reads with MiXCR, one entry per CDR3 protein. This table has approximately 800,000 distinct CDR3 sequences, roughly three fifths appearing once. Germline-derived CDR1 and CDR2 are SGHNT and YENEEA. This CDR3 contains 13 residues. The V end lost 3 bases, the J end lost 8 bases, and 13 bases lay between the germline ends. This entry belongs to a study of blood T cells in healthy people across ages. The V gene is TRBV11-3, the J gene TRBJ1-2, with D hard to call. The specimen sequenced was blood. The sequence was obtained from a man aged 35 to 55 in good health. CDR3 in amino acids: CASSLNRLWGYTF. In nucleotides, the CDR3 is TGTGCCAGCAGCTTGAACAGATTATGGGGCTACACCTTC.